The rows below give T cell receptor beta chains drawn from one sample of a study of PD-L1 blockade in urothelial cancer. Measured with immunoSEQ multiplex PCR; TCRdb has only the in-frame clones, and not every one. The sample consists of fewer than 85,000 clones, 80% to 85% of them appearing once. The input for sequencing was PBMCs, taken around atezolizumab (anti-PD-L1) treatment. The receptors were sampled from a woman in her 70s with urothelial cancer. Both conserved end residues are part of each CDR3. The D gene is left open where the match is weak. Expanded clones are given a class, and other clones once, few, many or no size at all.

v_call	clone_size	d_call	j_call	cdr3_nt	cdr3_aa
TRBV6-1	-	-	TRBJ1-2	TGTGCCAGCAGTGACCCACTCATAGCCAACTATGGCTACACCTTC	CASSDPLIANYGYTF
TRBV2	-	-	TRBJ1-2	TGTGCCAGCAGTGTTCCAGGCATCTATGGCTACACCTTC	CASSVPGIYGYTF
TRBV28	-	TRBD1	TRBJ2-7	TGTGCCAGCAGTACTCAACTAATTCGGGACAGGGGGATCTACGAGCAGTACTTC	CASSTQLIRDRGIYEQYF
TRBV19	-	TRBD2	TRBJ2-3	TGTGCCAGTAACCAGGGACTAACTAGCACAGATACGCAGTATTTT	CASNQGLTSTDTQYF
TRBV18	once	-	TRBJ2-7	TGTGCCAGCTCAACCTCAGGGGTAGGGTCCTACGAGCAGTACTTC	CASSTSGVGSYEQYF
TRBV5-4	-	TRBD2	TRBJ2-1	TGTGCCAGCAGCTTGGTTAGCGGGGGGGCTAATGAGCAGTTCTTC	CASSLVSGGANEQFF
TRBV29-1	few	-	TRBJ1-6	TGCAGCGCCGGTGTGGGGGGGTATTCACCCCTCCACTTT	CSAGVGGYSPLHF
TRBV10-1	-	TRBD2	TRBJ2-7	TGCGCCAGACCTCGGGAGGGTTTCTACGAGCAGTACTTC	CARPREGFYEQYF
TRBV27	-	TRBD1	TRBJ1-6	TGTGCCAGCAGCCAAAGGACAGGGGCCGACTATAATTCACCCCTCCACTTT	CASSQRTGADYNSPLHF
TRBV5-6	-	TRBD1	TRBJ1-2	TGTGCCAGCAGCTTGTGGACAGGCGATCCTAACTATGGCTACACCTTC	CASSLWTGDPNYGYTF
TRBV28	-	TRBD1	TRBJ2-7	TGTGCCAGCAGTTATGACAGGGTTGCTGGAGGATACGAGCAGTACTTC	CASSYDRVAGGYEQYF
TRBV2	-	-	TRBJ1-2	TGTGCCAGCAGCTATCTGGACAAGGCGAACTATGGCTACACCTTC	CASSYLDKANYGYTF
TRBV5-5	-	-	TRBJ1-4	TGTGCCAGCAGCTTGAGGGAGGCAAGCGAAAAACTGTTTTTT	CASSLREASEKLFF
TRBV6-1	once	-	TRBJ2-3	TGTGCCAGCAGTGAAGCTGATCTTGCGCCAGATACGCAGTATTTT	CASSEADLAPDTQYF
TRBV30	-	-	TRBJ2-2	TGTGCCTGGACCCCCCTGGACTCCTGGAACGGGGAGCTGTTTTTT	CAWTPLDSWNGELFF
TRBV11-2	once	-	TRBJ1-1	TGTGCCAGCAGCTTAGTCGGGGGAGACAACACTGAAGCTTTCTTT	CASSLVGGDNTEAFF
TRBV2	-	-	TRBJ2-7	TGTGCCAGCAGTCTCGGGTCCTACGAGCAGTACTTC	CASSLGSYEQYF
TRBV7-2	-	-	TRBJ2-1	TGTGCCAGCAGCCGCTCGGCGGGGTTTACCTACAATGAGCAGTTCTTC	CASSRSAGFTYNEQFF
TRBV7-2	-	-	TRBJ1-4	TGTGCCAGCAGCTCAGGGAAGGGTAATGAAAAACTGTTTTTT	CASSSGKGNEKLFF
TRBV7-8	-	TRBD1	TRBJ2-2	TGTGCCAGCAGCGACCGGGACAGGGGGCGGGGGACCGGGGAGCTGTTTTTT	CASSDRDRGRGTGELFF
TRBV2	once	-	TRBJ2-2	TGTGCCAGCAGTCTGGGCCTCGGCCACTACACCGGGGAGCTGTTTTTT	CASSLGLGHYTGELFF
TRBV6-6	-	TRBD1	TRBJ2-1	TGTGCCAGCAGAGTCGGGACAGAATACAATGAGCAGTTCTTC	CASRVGTEYNEQFF
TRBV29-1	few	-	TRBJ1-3	TGCAGCGTTGAAGCGACAGTTGGAAACACCATATATTTT	CSVEATVGNTIYF
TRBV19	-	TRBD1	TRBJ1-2	TGTGCCAGTGACAACAGGGGGCCGGGCTATGGCTACACCTTC	CASDNRGPGYGYTF
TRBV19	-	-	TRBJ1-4	TGTGCCAGTAGAGCACCCGGAGGATGGGAAAAACTGTTTTTT	CASRAPGGWEKLFF
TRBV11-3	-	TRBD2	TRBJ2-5	TGTGCCAGCAGCCACGGACTAGCGGAGAACCAAGAGACCCAGTACTTC	CASSHGLAENQETQYF
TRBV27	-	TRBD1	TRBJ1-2	TGTGCCAGCAGTAACTGGGACAGGGGGCTTCCCTATGGCTACACCTTC	CASSNWDRGLPYGYTF
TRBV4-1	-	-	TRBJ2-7	TGCGCCAGCAGCCAAGAGCGGGCCACCTACGAGCAGTACTTC	CASSQERATYEQYF
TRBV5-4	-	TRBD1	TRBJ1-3	TGTGCCAGCAGCCAGACAGGGAGCTCTGGAAACACCATATATTTT	CASSQTGSSGNTIYF
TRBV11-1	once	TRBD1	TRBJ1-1	TGTGCCAGCAGCTTAGCTTGGGACAGTGAAGCTTTCTTT	CASSLAWDSEAFF
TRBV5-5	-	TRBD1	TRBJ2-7	TGTGCCAGCAGCGGGGGGACAGGGCGACGCTCCTACGAGCAGTACTTC	CASSGGTGRRSYEQYF
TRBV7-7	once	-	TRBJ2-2	TGTGCCAGCAGCTTACAGGAGAACACCGGGGAGCTGTTTTTT	CASSLQENTGELFF
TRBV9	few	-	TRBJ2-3	TGTGCCAGCAGCGTAGGGAGTAGCACAGATACGCAGTATTTT	CASSVGSSTDTQYF
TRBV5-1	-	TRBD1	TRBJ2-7	TGCGCCAGCAGCTTTTGGGCGGGACAGGGTGTTTCCTACGAGCAGTACTTC	CASSFWAGQGVSYEQYF
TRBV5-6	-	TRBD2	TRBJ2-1	TGTGCCAGCAGCTTGGCCTGGACTAGCGGGAGGTACTACAATGAGCAGTTCTTC	CASSLAWTSGRYYNEQFF
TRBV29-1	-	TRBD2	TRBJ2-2	TGCAGCGTGGAGGGACTAGCGGGGACCAACACCGGGGAGCTGTTTTTT	CSVEGLAGTNTGELFF
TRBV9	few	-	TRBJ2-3	TGTGCCAGCAGCGTAGTTAGACAGTCGAACACAGATACGCAGTATTTT	CASSVVRQSNTDTQYF
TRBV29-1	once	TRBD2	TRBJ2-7	TGCAGCGTTGAGTGGGGGGGGAACGAGCAGTACTTC	CSVEWGGNEQYF
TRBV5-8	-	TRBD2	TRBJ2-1	TGTGCCAGCGTCGGACTAGCGGGAGCTATACCCTCCTACAATGAGCAGTTCTTC	CASVGLAGAIPSYNEQFF
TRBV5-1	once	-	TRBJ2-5	TGCGCCAGCAGCTTAGAAGGGCAGGGTCGAACCCAGTACTTC	CASSLEGQGRTQYF
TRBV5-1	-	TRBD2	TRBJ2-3	TGCGCCAGCAGCTTTGGACTAGCGGGCACAGATACGCAGTATTTT	CASSFGLAGTDTQYF
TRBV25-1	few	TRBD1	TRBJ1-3	TGTGCCAGCAGTGAATACCCGACAGGGGTTGGAAACACCATATATTTT	CASSEYPTGVGNTIYF
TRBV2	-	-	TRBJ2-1	TGTGCCAGCAGTGCAGGGGACAATGAGCAGTTCTTC	CASSAGDNEQFF
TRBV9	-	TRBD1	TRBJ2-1	TGTGCCAGCAGCCTGGGACAGGGATTCGATGAGCAGTTCTTC	CASSLGQGFDEQFF
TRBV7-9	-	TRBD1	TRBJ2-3	TGTGCCAGCTCGTGGGGGACAGAGGCAGATACGCAGTATTTT	CASSWGTEADTQYF